This T cell receptor beta chain was found in a study of blood T cell repertoires in COVID-19. This CDR3 is built from 15 residues. Germline-derived CDR1 and CDR2 are ENHRY and SYGVKD. The V segment lost 3 bases and the J segment 3 bases; nucleotides outside the gene matches: 5. This clone was detected a few times. Only in-frame clones appear in the TCRdb table, and some are missing; sequencing was by immunoSEQ multiplex PCR. The repertoire holds approximately 290,000 clones, with around 87% as singletons. What was sequenced was peripheral blood. The sequence derives from a man younger than 35 with active or convalescent COVID-19. V and J are TRBV10-3 and TRBJ2-1, with 7 bases fitting TRBD1. CDR3 bases: TGTGCCATCAGTGAAATCCAGGGGGTCTACAATGAGCAGTTCTTC. It specifies CAISEIQGVYNEQFF.